This T cell receptor beta chain appears in the sequencing data of a study of vaccination and CD4 T cells after COVID-19. Study overall: Median time from second vaccine dose to sampling was over 55 days (14 to 241). Controls had a CEFX pool, an HIV-1 Nef pool, or no peptide added.

The treatment was: roughly 10-day PBMC culture with coronavirus spike peptide pools or control peptides (ViraFEST assay). Wells contained under 2.5 million PBMCs each, and these were cultured with around 9.6 IU/ml IL-2 and around 10 ug/ml peptide pools. Negative selection separated CD4+ T cells from roughly ten-day cultures. Once obtained from cultured CD4+ T cells, the DNA was sequenced using the Oncomine TCR Beta short-read assay. TCRdb reprocessed the PCR reads with MiXCR, giving one entry per CDR3 protein. The sample has several thousand distinct CDR3 sequences; roughly a third are singletons. With regard to this clonotype: The antigen is not known.

CDR1 is LNHDA and CDR2 is SQIVND in the germline V gene (reference sequence). The CDR3 extends over 13 amino acids. The V end lost 4 bases, the J end lost 5 bases, and 9 bases lay between the germline ends. The chain links TRBV19 to TRBJ2-1; D gene uncertain. This receptor was taken from a human donor who had recovered from COVID-19. This specimen consisted of CD4+ T cells from blood, cultured in vitro, obtained after SARS-CoV-2 vaccination. The CDR3 region has the DNA TGTGCCAGTAGTAGATCCATTAACAATGAGCAGTTCTTC. Protein product: CASSRSINNEQFF.